This T cell receptor (beta chain) appears in the sequencing data of a study of cytomegalovirus exposure and HLA in healthy donors. The germline CDR1 and CDR2 sequences are SEHNR and FQNEAQ (reference sequence). The CDR3 sequence is 16 residues long. With 5 bases removed from V and 2 bases from J, the gap between germline ends came to 17 bases. Regarding the study as a whole: For most TCR sequences rarity was the rule, although some public TCRs occurred in many donors. A later analysis reported that several of the most significant clusters appeared to be linked to common viral pathogens, among them Epstein-Barr virus.

The PCR employed 60 Vbeta primers together with 13 Jbeta primers. Using immunoSEQ multiplex PCR, the repertoire was profiled, and TCRdb retains in-frame clones only, with some absent. The sample lists 250,000 to 350,000 clones, roughly 80% occurring once. About this clone: What it recognizes is unknown.

Sequenced material: PBMCs. The TCR was taken from a girl aged 2-15 years in good health and CMV-seronegative. V gene TRBV7-9 combines with J gene TRBJ2-3, with a weak D call TRBD1 (6 bases). CDR3 nucleotides: TGTGCCAGCAGCCCCCGGACAGCGAAAAACACAGATACGCAGTATTTT. Protein product: CASSPRTAKNTDTQYF.